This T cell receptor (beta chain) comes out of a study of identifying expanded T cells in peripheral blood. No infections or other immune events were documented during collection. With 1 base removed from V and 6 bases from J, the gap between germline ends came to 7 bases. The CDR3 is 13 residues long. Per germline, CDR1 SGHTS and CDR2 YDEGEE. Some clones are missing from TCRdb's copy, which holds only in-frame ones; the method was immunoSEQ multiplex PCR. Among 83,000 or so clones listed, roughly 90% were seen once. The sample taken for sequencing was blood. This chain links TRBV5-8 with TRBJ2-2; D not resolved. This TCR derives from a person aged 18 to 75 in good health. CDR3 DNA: TGTGCCAGCAGCTTGATGGTCGCCGGGGAGCTGTTTTTT. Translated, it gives CASSLMVAGELFF.